This TCR beta chain originates from a study of neoadjuvant anti-PD-1 for oral cavity cancer. In the study overall: Non-progressing patients received a fourth nivolumab dose near day 43, then surgery on days 50-56.

This clone was found a few times. Germline lookup yields CDR1 MNHNS and CDR2 SASEGT. The CDR3 loop spans 16 amino acids. V was cut by 2 bases and J by 2 bases, with 14 bases left in between. Sample time point: after neoadjuvant nivolumab, at surgical resection. Patients had HPV-negative, locally advanced oral cavity squamous cell carcinoma. Blood cells were analyzed directly, without culture or expansion. Most PBMC samples had approximately 480 ng input DNA in six replicates. The repertoire was sequenced with immunoSEQ multiplex PCR; TCRdb's copy has only in-frame clones and lacks some. The sample has around 65,000 clones, around 85% seen once.

This specimen was PBMCs, taken after nivolumab (anti-PD-1) treatment. The origin of this receptor is a person aged 35-79 years with oral cavity squamous cell carcinoma. The chain uses TRBV6-1 and TRBJ2-3; D gene uncertain. The CDR3 DNA follows: TGTGCCAGCAGTGAATTCACCGCAGGAGCCACAGATACGCAGTATTTT. Protein: CASSEFTAGATDTQYF.